The 19 T cell receptor beta chains below were found in one sample sequenced in a study of neurological immune-mediated disorders. In TCRdb, the 5' RACE reads were re-called with MiXCR into one record per CDR3 protein. The repertoire holds roughly 100,000 distinct CDR3 sequences, with roughly 4% as singletons. The specimen was PBMCs. The receptors were gathered from a woman under 30 with multiple sclerosis.

This clonotype occurred many times. The J gene is TRBJ2-1, the V gene TRBV2; D unresolved. This CDR3 region has 13 residues. Trimming pared 8 bases from V and 2 bases from J, leaving 10 bases between. Germline V gene data show CDR1 as SNHLY and CDR2 as FYNNEI. The CDR3 DNA sequence: TGTGCCAGCGGGGAACTTCCCTACAATGAGCAGTTCTTC. Protein: CASGELPYNEQFF.

This clonotype has a handful of counts. The chain couples TRBV4-2 to TRBJ2-5; tentatively, D is TRBD1 (6 bases). CDR3 size: 17 residues. Germline CDR1 and CDR2: LGHNA and YNFKEQ. The V and J ends lost 1 base and 2 bases respectively, with 17 bases between them. CDR3 bases: TGTGCCAGCAGCCAAGCCTGGATAGGGGGTGGGCAAGAGACCCAGTACTTC. Its translation: CASSQAWIGGGQETQYF.

This clonotype was found many times. The chain uses TRBV12-3 or TRBV12-4 and TRBJ2-1, with D uncertain. V dropped 5 bases and J dropped 3 bases, with 17 bases sitting between them. The CDR3 length is 16 residues. CDR3: CASSPLEGENYNEQFF. The CDR3 region has the DNA TGTGCCAGCAGTCCATTAGAAGGTGAAAACTACAATGAGCAGTTCTTC.

Ten or more counts support this clonotype. V is TRBV5-1 and J is TRBJ2-1; the D call may be TRBD1 or TRBD2 (5 bases each). V dropped 2 bases and J dropped 9 bases, with 12 bases sitting between them. Germline V CDR1 and CDR2: SGHRS, YFSETQ. The CDR3 covers 13 residues. CDR3 region: CASSFSGATEQFF. As DNA, the CDR3 is TGCGCCAGCAGCTTTTCCGGGGCCACTGAGCAGTTCTTC. The full variable domain, with the rest looked up from reference TRBV5-1 and TRBJ2-1, is KAGVTQTPRYLIKTRGQQVTLSCSPISGHRSVSWYQQTPGQGLQFLFEYFSETQRNKGNFPGRFSGRQFSNSRSEMNVSTLELGDSALYLCASSFSGATEQFFGPGTRLTVL.

This clonotype occurred many times. This chain joins TRBV24-1 and TRBJ2-1, with TRBD2 as a possible D gene (6 bases). Per the germline V gene, CDR1 is KGHDR and CDR2 is SFDVKD. V shed 6 bases and J shed 3 bases, with 11 bases lying between them. The CDR3 runs 14 residues. CDR3 sequence: CATSRGLVYNEQFF. The CDR3 nucleotides read TGTGCCACCAGTAGGGGACTGGTCTACAATGAGCAGTTCTTC.

This clonotype was seen repeatedly, ten times or more. This chain connects TRBV10-2 to TRBJ1-1; no clear D. The germline V gene has CDR1 WSHSY and CDR2 SAAADI. This CDR3 has 13 amino acids. Trimming pared 0 bases from V and 8 bases from J, leaving 10 bases between. The CDR3 coding sequence is TGCGCCAGCAGTGAGTCACTTGGGAGGGAAGCTTTCTTT. This translates into CASSESLGREAFF.

This clonotype showed up many times. The chain carries TRBV3-1 and TRBJ2-7; D is ambiguous. This CDR3 contains 13 residues. Germline V lookup: CDR1 LGHDT, CDR2 YNNKEL (reference sequence). V was shortened by 1 base and J by 0 bases, with 4 bases between the two germline ends. The CDR3 protein is CASSQGSSYEQYF. The CDR3 region has the DNA TGTGCCAGCAGCCAAGGGAGCTCCTACGAGCAGTACTTC.

This clonotype occurred many times. This chain uses TRBV20-1 with TRBJ1-1; D perhaps matches TRBD1 (6 bases). V was trimmed by 5 bases and J by 1 base, leaving 14 bases between them. Germline CDR1 and CDR2: DFQATT and SNEGSKA (reference sequence). The CDR3 is 14 residues long. The CDR3 reads CSADHRAENTEAFF. DNA of the CDR3: TGCAGTGCTGACCACAGGGCGGAGAACACTGAAGCTTTCTTT.

This clonotype has a handful of counts. V and J are TRBV3-1 and TRBJ1-2, with 7 bases matching TRBD1. The CDR3 has 14 residues. Germline CDR1 and CDR2: LGHDT and YNNKEL (reference sequence). J lost 5 bases, V lost 0 bases, and 3 bases had no gene match. CDR3 in DNA: TGTGCCAGCAGCCAAGATGGGACAGTTTATGGCTACACCTTC. This translates into CASSQDGTVYGYTF.

This clonotype was seen many times. The chain has TRBV6-1 and TRBJ1-4; possibly TRBD1 for D (5 bases). The CDR3 length is 13 residues. CDR1 MNHNS and CDR2 SASEGT come from the germline V gene. The V gene lost 6 bases and the J gene lost 6 bases, with 11 bases spanning the gap. The CDR3 DNA follows: TGTGCCAGCAGCCGGGACCGTTATGAAAAACTGTTTTTT. Protein product: CASSRDRYEKLFF.

This clonotype occurred many times. The chain carries TRBV20-1 and TRBJ2-2; D uncertain. V lost 0 bases to trimming and J lost 5 bases, with 7 bases between them. The germline V gene has CDR1 DFQATT and CDR2 SNEGSKA (reference sequence). CDR3 length: 13 residues. The CDR3: CSARDYRTGELFF. DNA for the CDR3: TGCAGTGCTAGAGATTATCGGACCGGGGAGCTGTTTTTT.

Many counts were recorded for this clonotype. The gene calls are TRBV18 and TRBJ2-3, with TRBD2 matching over 12 bases. With V trimmed by 0 bases and J by 3 bases, 7 bases remained unmatched. Germline V gene sequence: CDR1 KGHSH, CDR2 LQKENI. The CDR3 has 18 amino acids. The CDR3 protein is CASSPPGTSGGFTDTQYF. The DNA of the CDR3 is TGTGCCAGCTCACCACCCGGTACTAGCGGGGGGTTTACAGATACGCAGTATTTT.

This clonotype was counted at least ten times. J is TRBJ2-5 and V is TRBV5-1; 7 nucleotides match TRBD2. V lost 1 base to trimming and J lost 4 bases; unmatched junction nucleotides: 7. The germline V gene has CDR1 SGHRS and CDR2 YFSETQ. CDR3 length: 15 residues. The CDR3 DNA reads as TGCGCCAGCAGCTTGATATCGGGGGGAGGAGAGACCCAGTACTTC. Translation gives CASSLISGGGETQYF. Full variable domain (rest looked up from reference TRBV5-1 and TRBJ2-5): KAGVTQTPRYLIKTRGQQVTLSCSPISGHRSVSWYQQTPGQGLQFLFEYFSETQRNKGNFPGRFSGRQFSNSRSEMNVSTLELGDSALYLCASSLISGGGETQYFGPGTRLLVL.

This clonotype was observed many times. The V and J genes are TRBV5-1 and TRBJ2-5; no firm D call. V lost 1 base and J 0 bases, leaving 7 bases between the germline ends. CDR3 length: 14 amino acids. Germline V lookup: CDR1 SGHRS, CDR2 YFSETQ. DNA of the CDR3: TGCGCCAGCAGCTTGTCAACGGACCAAGAGACCCAGTACTTC. This gives the protein CASSLSTDQETQYF. The full variable domain, its missing parts supplied by reference TRBV5-1 and TRBJ2-5, is KAGVTQTPRYLIKTRGQQVTLSCSPISGHRSVSWYQQTPGQGLQFLFEYFSETQRNKGNFPGRFSGRQFSNSRSEMNVSTLELGDSALYLCASSLSTDQETQYFGPGTRLLVL.

This clonotype showed up many times. V and J are TRBV3-1 and TRBJ1-3; D gene ambiguous. CDR3 length: 16 amino acids. V lost 0 bases, J lost 0 bases, and 9 bases lay in between. Germline CDR1 is LGHDT and CDR2 is YNNKEL (reference sequence). CDR3 DNA sequence: TGTGCCAGCAGCCAAGAGCCCTCTTCCTCTGGAAACACCATATATTTT. Translated, it gives CASSQEPSSSGNTIYF.

This clonotype has only a few counts. This rearrangement joins TRBV7-2 to TRBJ1-5; D perhaps matches TRBD1 (5 bases). V was trimmed by 6 bases and J by 0 bases, leaving 18 bases between them. This CDR3 has 17 residues. Germline V gene data show CDR1 as SGHTA and CDR2 as FQGNSA. The CDR3: CASSPVGVSYSNQPQHF. The CDR3 DNA follows: TGTGCCAGCAGTCCCGTAGGGGTTTCTTATAGCAATCAGCCCCAGCATTTT.

This clonotype was observed many times. The chain recombines TRBV15 with TRBJ1-2, with 9 bases aligning to TRBD1. CDR1 and CDR2 (germline): LNHNV, YYDKDF (reference sequence). V trimming: 3 bases; J trimming: 7 bases; junction bases outside the gene matches: 9. The CDR3 length is 15 residues. Written as DNA, the CDR3 is TGTGCCACCAGCAGGGACCGGGACAGGGTTGGTGGCTACACCTTC. It is translated as CATSRDRDRVGGYTF.

In its sample, this clonotype is medium-sized. The CDR3 reads CASSPGPSSEQFF. DNA of the CDR3: TGTGCCAGCAGTCCCGGGCCGTCAAGTGAGCAGTTCTTC. The chain joins TRBV12-3 or TRBV12-4 to TRBJ2-1; D is undetermined. This CDR3 comprises 13 residues. The V end was cut by 5 bases, the J end by 9 bases, with 14 bases between.

This clonotype appeared many times. The chain carries TRBV5-1 and TRBJ2-1, with TRBD1 matching 11 bases. In germline, CDR1 is SGHRS, CDR2 YFSETQ. J gave up 6 bases and V 2 bases, and 7 bases lay outside the gene matches. CDR3 length equals 16 residues. Written as DNA, the CDR3 is TGCGCCAGCAGCTTCGGGTCCGGGACAGGGGGCAATGAGCAGTTCTTC. This encodes CASSFGSGTGGNEQFF.